This T cell receptor (beta chain) was sequenced in a study of T-cell reconstitution after alpha-beta-depleted transplantation in children. This CDR3 comprises 13 residues. V was clipped by 3 bases and J by 9 bases; unmatched bases: 5. The germline V gene has CDR1 KGHSH and CDR2 LQKENI. As it was prepared, the TCRbeta library received unique molecular identifiers. TCRdb independently ran MiXCR on the PCR reads; one entry per CDR3 protein. The table records about 610,000 distinct CDR3 sequences, 8% to 11% of them present only once. Many counts were recorded for this clonotype. The origin of this receptor is a human donor who donated a stem cell graft to a child with acute myeloid leukemia. V usage is TRBV18 and J usage is TRBJ2-1, with 7 positions matching TRBD1. The sample here was PBMCs from the stem cell graft donor, taken from the stem cell graft. The CDR3 is CASSPQQGTEQFF. DNA for the CDR3: TGTGCCAGCTCACCGCAACAGGGGACTGAGCAGTTCTTC.